Sequencing of this TCR beta chain was carried out in a study of PD-1 blockade in classical Hodgkin lymphoma. V shed 2 bases and J shed 0 bases, with 6 bases lying between them. CDR1 is MRHNA, CDR2 SNTAGT, per germline. The CDR3 is made up of 14 amino acids. Time point here: newly diagnosed, previously untreated cHL patient sample. Isolation of CD8+ T cells from thawed PBMCs used magnetic negative selection. Newly diagnosed, untreated classical Hodgkin lymphoma PBMCs served as comparison. Study findings and constraints: Reasons behind the repertoire differences stay unclear, perhaps disease activity or earlier therapy. Newly diagnosed patients had baseline TCR diversity that was reportedly lower than that of healthy donors.

This clone is a singleton in its sample. Its antigen remains unidentified. Repertoires were generated with immunoSEQ multiplex PCR, while TCRdb's copy carries only in-frame clones and drops some. This table holds roughly 5,000 clones, 85% to 90% found once. This chain links TRBV6-4 with TRBJ2-3, with a weak D call TRBD2 (6 bases). The specimen was CD8+ T cells from blood. This receptor was identified in a human donor with classical Hodgkin lymphoma. The CDR3 DNA reads TGTGCCAGCAGTGACCGGGGGAGCACAGATACGCAGTATTTT. This gives the protein CASSDRGSTDTQYF.